This T cell receptor (beta chain) appears in the sequencing data of a study of control samples from healthy donors and cancer patients. The data were produced by immunoSEQ multiplex PCR, yet TCRdb's version contains in-frame clones alone and is incomplete. The data hold tens of thousands of clones, with about 88% observed a single time. The receptor was isolated from a man aged 45-60 years in good health. Specimen: blood.

The CDR3 DNA reads as TGTGCCAGCGCTGGGAGCCCGTATCAGCCCCAGCATTTT. This codes for CASAGSPYQPQHF. The chain has TRBV5-4 and TRBJ1-5; no clear D gene. This CDR3 has 13 residues. The V and J ends lost 7 bases and 5 bases respectively, with 13 bases between them. Per germline, CDR1 SGHNT and CDR2 YYREEE (reference sequence).